This entry lists 19 T cell receptor beta chains sequenced from one sample in a study of OX40 agonist ivuxolimab in advanced cancers. The method was immunoSEQ multiplex PCR; TCRdb's version includes in-frame clones alone and lacks a portion of them. The sample lists about 9,100 clones, about nine tenths occurring once. The sample was CD4+ or CD8+ T cells sorted from blood, taken in a trial of the OX40 agonist ivuxolimab. Receptors were obtained from an adult with an advanced solid tumor such as melanoma, head and neck, liver or kidney cancer.

The chain recombines TRBV11-1 with TRBJ2-4; TRBD1 matches at 8 bases. The germline V gene encodes CDR1 SGHAT and CDR2 FQDESV (reference sequence). Trimming removed 0 bases from V and 5 bases from J; junction bases left unmatched: 3. The CDR3 sequence is 15 residues long. The CDR3: CASSLAPGQENIQYF. The CDR3 coding sequence is TGTGCCAGCAGCTTAGCCCCGGGACAGGAAAACATTCAGTACTTC.

The chain combines TRBV27 with TRBJ1-6; D gene unclear. From germline, CDR1 is MNHEY and CDR2 SMNVEV (reference sequence). V gave up 6 bases and J gave up 11 bases, with 11 bases separating them. The CDR3 consists of 12 residues. The CDR3 bases are TGTGCCAGCAGGCCTCCTTGGGCACCCCTCCACTTT. Translated, it gives CASRPPWAPLHF.

V is TRBV19 and J is TRBJ2-3; 8 bases map to TRBD2. The CDR3 covers 13 residues. Per the germline V gene, CDR1 is LNHDA and CDR2 is SQIVND (reference sequence). V trimming: 7 bases; J trimming: 1 base; junction bases outside the gene matches: 1. This CDR3 is CASNGGGTDTQYF. The CDR3 DNA reads TGTGCCAGTAACGGGGGGGGCACAGATACGCAGTATTTT.

The chain links TRBV19 to TRBJ2-1; D may be TRBD1 (5 bases). Germline values: CDR1 LNHDA, CDR2 SQIVND (reference sequence). The V end was cut by 1 base, the J end by 4 bases, with 14 bases between. The length of the CDR3 is 16 residues. The CDR3 DNA reads as TGTGCCAGTAGTATAGGAAGAAGGGGCTTTTACAATGAGCAGTTCTTC. Its protein is CASSIGRRGFYNEQFF.

The V and J genes are TRBV19 and TRBJ1-2; D remains ambiguous. This CDR3 is built from 15 residues. V lost 1 base, J lost 3 bases, and 12 bases lay in between. Germline assignment: CDR1 LNHDA and CDR2 SQIVND (reference sequence). The CDR3 loop reads CASSIGGFQDYGYTF. The CDR3 nucleotides are TGTGCCAGTAGTATAGGGGGTTTCCAGGACTATGGCTACACCTTC.

The chain recombines TRBV4-1 with TRBJ2-7; a weak D match, TRBD2 (6 bases). V was pared by 2 bases and J by 7 bases, with 27 bases between. Germline assignment: CDR1 MGHRA and CDR2 YSYEKL. The CDR3 spans 18 residues. The CDR3 spells CASSQSRDRGRSGGEQYF. CDR3 in DNA: TGCGCCAGCAGCCAATCCCGGGACCGAGGACGGTCAGGAGGGGAGCAGTACTTC.

The chain is built from TRBV19 and TRBJ1-1, with D perhaps TRBD1 (6 bases). Trimming left V 3 bases short and J 3 bases short, with 11 bases between. Germline CDR1 reads LNHDA; CDR2 reads SQIVND (reference sequence). This CDR3 region has 14 residues. Written as DNA, the CDR3 is TGTGCCAGTAGTATCCAGGGGCGCGACACTGAAGCTTTCTTT. Residues: CASSIQGRDTEAFF.

The V gene is TRBV5-6, the J gene TRBJ2-4; 9 bases fit TRBD1. The CDR3 is made up of 17 amino acids. Germline V gene sequence: CDR1 SGHDT, CDR2 YYEEEE. V was clipped by 3 bases and J by 8 bases; unmatched bases: 15. The CDR3 DNA follows: TGTGCCAGCAGCTCCACCGGGACAGGGAAGTTTGGCCACATTCAGTACTTC. Its protein product is CASSSTGTGKFGHIQYF.

The rearrangement joins TRBV9 to TRBJ1-2; TRBD1 agrees at 9 bases. Germline lookup yields CDR1 SGDLS and CDR2 YYNGEE. This CDR3 has 15 amino acids. The V and J ends lost 3 bases and 4 bases, in that order; junction bases with no gene match: 7. CDR3 bases: TGTGCCAGCAGCGGCGCGACAGGGGGGGTCTATGGCTACACCTTC. This translates into CASSGATGGVYGYTF.

The genes are TRBV11-3 and TRBJ2-5; the D call may be TRBD1 or TRBD2 (5 bases each). The V gene lost 5 bases and the J gene lost 4 bases, with 11 bases spanning the gap. The CDR3 totals 13 residues. CDR1 is SGHNT, CDR2 YENEEA, per germline. The CDR3 DNA reads as TGTGCCAGCAGCGGGTGGGGGTCAGAGACCCAGTACTTC. It specifies CASSGWGSETQYF.

The gene calls are TRBV7-3 and TRBJ1-2, with a possible D match to TRBD1 (5 bases). The CDR3 consists of 16 residues. Germline V gives CDR1 SGHTA, CDR2 FQGTGA. V was shortened by 1 base and J by 2 bases, with 14 bases between the two germline ends. The CDR3 reads CASSLRVRGANYGYTF. The CDR3 nucleotides are TGTGCCAGCAGCTTAAGGGTCCGAGGGGCCAACTATGGCTACACCTTC.

The chain recombines TRBV7-3 with TRBJ2-6; 7 bases match TRBD1. CDR1 and CDR2 (germline): SGHTA, FQGTGA. Losses at the gene ends were 5 bases for V and 0 bases for J; bases not matched to a gene: 4. The CDR3 covers 16 residues. This CDR3 reads CASSPTGVSGANVLTF. CDR3 DNA sequence: TGTGCCAGCAGCCCAACAGGGGTCTCTGGGGCCAACGTCCTGACTTTC. Using reference TRBV7-3 and TRBJ2-6 for the parts outside the CDR3, the full variable domain is GAGVSQTPSNKVTEKGKYVELRCDPISGHTALYWYRQSLGQGPEFLIYFQGTGAADDSGLPNDRFFAVRPEGSVSTLKIQRTERGDSAVYLCASSPTGVSGANVLTFGAGSRLTVL.

The chain couples TRBV16 to TRBJ2-7; the D gene is possibly TRBD2 (5 bases). The CDR3 extends over 12 amino acids. Germline CDR1 KGHSY, CDR2 FQNENV. V was trimmed by 0 bases and J by 7 bases, leaving 7 bases between them. The CDR3, as DNA: TGTGCCAGCAGCCAATCGGGCGGGGAGCAGTACTTC. It translates to CASSQSGGEQYF.

The sample holds one count of this clone. V and J are TRBV15 and TRBJ2-1; D is ambiguous. Germline V CDR1 and CDR2: LNHNV, YYDKDF (reference sequence). V was trimmed by 4 bases and J by 6 bases, leaving 7 bases between them. This CDR3 is 12 amino acids long. The CDR3 region has the DNA TGTGCCACCAGCACTTTTTCCAATGAGCAGTTCTTC. Amino acid sequence: CATSTFSNEQFF.

The CDR3 loop is CASSLGRENNEQFF. The DNA of the CDR3 is TGTGCCAGCAGCTTGGGCAGGGAGAATAATGAGCAGTTCTTC. V usage is TRBV5-4 and J usage is TRBJ2-1; either TRBD1 or TRBD2 may supply D (5 bases each). V lost 0 bases and J lost 7, with 11 bases in between. CDR1 is SGHNT and CDR2 is YYREEE in the germline V gene (reference sequence). The CDR3 runs to 14 residues.

J is TRBJ2-1 and V is TRBV27, with D possibly matching TRBD2 (6 bases). Germline CDR1 and CDR2: MNHEY and SMNVEV (reference sequence). The CDR3 sequence is 14 residues long. Trimming removed 2 bases at V and 3 bases at J, with 8 bases between. The CDR3 spells CASSLGGNYNEQFF. DNA of the CDR3: TGTGCCAGCAGTTTAGGAGGGAACTACAATGAGCAGTTCTTC.

The rearrangement uses TRBV5-4 and TRBJ2-6; 7 positions agree with TRBD2. The CDR3 contains 16 residues. Trimming cost V 0 bases and J 2 bases; bases outside gene matches: 2. CDR1 and CDR2 (germline): SGHNT, YYREEE (reference sequence). CDR3 coding DNA: TGTGCCAGCAGCTTGGTGGGGGGGACTGGGGCCAACGTCCTGACTTTC. This sequence encodes CASSLVGGTGANVLTF.

J is TRBJ1-2 and V is TRBV29-1; D gene uncertain. Trimming removed 0 bases from V and 4 bases from J, with 6 bases in between. The CDR3 length is 12 residues. Germline V gene data show CDR1 as SQVTM and CDR2 as ANQGSEA. The CDR3 region has the DNA TGCAGCGTTGAAGACAGCTCCTATGGCTACACCTTC. Translating gives CSVEDSSYGYTF. The complete variable domain, with remaining parts taken from reference TRBV29-1 and TRBJ1-2, reads SAVISQKPSRDICQRGTSLTIQCQVDSQVTMMFWYRQQPGQSLTLIATANQGSEATYESGFVIDKFPISRPNLTFSTLTVSNMSPEDSSIYLCSVEDSSYGYTFGSGTRLTVV.

Relative to its sample, this clone is medium-sized (0.01 to 0.1%). V and J are TRBV6-5 and TRBJ2-7, with D maybe TRBD1 (5 bases). The CDR3 runs to 14 residues. Trimming left V 0 bases short and J 5 bases short, with 11 bases between. In germline, CDR1 is MNHEY, CDR2 SVGAGI. In DNA, the CDR3 is TGTGCCAGCAGTTACTCTTCCAGGGTCAACGAGCAGTACTTC. Translating gives CASSYSSRVNEQYF.